This T cell receptor beta chain was retrieved from a study of beta chain features in type 1 diabetes. Findings of the study overall: VDJ junctions sequenced from type 1 diabetes patients showed fewer insertions and more deletions. Sampled from patients, naive, central memory and Treg TCRB repertoires appeared more similar than those sampled from healthy donors. Shortening that was moderate but significant affected the TCRB CDR3s of Type 1 diabetes patients in all four CD4+ subsets.

Investigators reverse transcribed all isolated RNA, so they sequenced expressed TCRB transcripts. The assay was immunoSEQ multiplex PCR, and TCRdb's table has in-frame clones only and misses some. This sample has under 550,000 clones, with 10% to 12% found just once. In germline, CDR1 is SGDLS, CDR2 YYNGEE. V was clipped by 3 bases and J by 1 base; unmatched bases: 7. The CDR3 is 17 residues long. With regard to this clone: What it binds is unknown.

Sorted cells reached over 95% purity in every population. The chain employs TRBV9 and TRBJ2-3; TRBD2 agrees at 11 bases. The receptor was derived from a woman aged 18 to 35 in good health. The sample was naive CD4+ T cells from blood. CDR3 bases: TGTGCCAGCAGCGGACGCACTAGCGGGGGCCGCACAGATACGCAGTATTTT. Translated, it gives CASSGRTSGGRTDTQYF. Full variable domain (missing parts from reference TRBV9 and TRBJ2-3): DSGVTQTPKHLITATGQRVTLRCSPRSGDLSVYWYQQSLDQGLQFLIQYYNGEERAKGNILERFSAQQFPDLHSELNLSSLELGDSALYFCASSGRTSGGRTDTQYFGPGTRLTVL.